These 25 T cell receptor beta chains originate from one sample sequenced in a study of T cells in Graves' hyperthyroidism and ophthalmopathy. Template material for amplifying TCR beta CDR3 regions consisted of RNA transcripts. HTBI primers drove first-round RT-PCR of the TCR CDR3. TCRdb independently ran MiXCR on the multiplex PCR reads; one entry per CDR3 protein. The table shows about 530,000 distinct CDR3 sequences, with under 20% occurring only once. The sequencing input was blood. Receptors were obtained from a woman between 18 and 30 years old with Graves' ophthalmopathy.

This clonotype was counted between two and nine times. This chain joins TRBV20-1 and TRBJ2-7; 8 bases map to TRBD2. The CDR3 is 13 residues long. The germline V gene has CDR1 DFQATT and CDR2 SNEGSKA (reference sequence). Germline trimming cut 5 bases from V and 2 bases from J; bases unmatched to any gene: 5. The CDR3 nucleotides are TGCAGTGCTTCCCACGGGGGGGCCTACGAGCAGTACTTC. Protein sequence: CSASHGGAYEQYF.

This clonotype was counted at least ten times. The chain couples TRBV28 to TRBJ1-2, with D uncertain. V lost 3 bases and J lost 2, with 13 bases in between. The CDR3 covers 15 residues. Germline assignment: CDR1 MDHEN and CDR2 SYDVKM. CDR3 in DNA: TGTGCCAGCAGTTTGGTCGGCAGGCCGAACTATGGCTACACCTTC. Protein sequence: CASSLVGRPNYGYTF.

In its sample, this clonotype was seen a few times. The rearrangement uses TRBV9 and TRBJ2-7; 8 bases align to TRBD2. With 3 bases clipped from V and 2 bases from J, the junction kept 4 bases outside the gene matches. The CDR3 has 14 residues. Germline V gene sequence: CDR1 SGDLS, CDR2 YYNGEE. CDR3 residues: CASSASGRTYEQYF. The CDR3, as DNA: TGTGCCAGCAGCGCTAGCGGGCGGACCTACGAGCAGTACTTC.

This clonotype was found a few times. The rearrangement uses TRBV6-5 and TRBJ2-5, with 14 bases lining up with TRBD2. V lost 1 base and J lost 5; bases outside the gene matches: 6. This CDR3 contains 17 residues. Germline CDR1 MNHEY, CDR2 SVGAGI. The CDR3 DNA is TGTGCCAGCAGTTACTTGACTAGCGGGGGGGCCCGGGAGACCCAGTACTTC. Protein product: CASSYLTSGGARETQYF.

The V call is TRBV24-1, the J call TRBJ2-5; the match to TRBD1 covers 7 bases. CDR3 length equals 16 residues. Looked up from germline, CDR1 is KGHDR and CDR2 is SFDVKD. Trimming took 5 bases from V and 3 from J; bases not matched to a gene: 11. The CDR3 loop reads CATSVPRPGQKETQYF. Written as DNA, the CDR3 is TGTGCCACCAGTGTTCCACGGCCGGGACAGAAAGAGACCCAGTACTTC.

This clonotype occurred a few times. The chain employs TRBV24-1 and TRBJ2-1; unclear D gene. Germline V gives CDR1 KGHDR, CDR2 SFDVKD. This CDR3 has 12 amino acids. Trimming removed 3 bases at V and 8 bases at J, with 7 bases between. The chain's CDR3 is CATSDPFDEQFF. The CDR3 DNA is TGTGCCACCAGTGATCCCTTCGATGAGCAGTTCTTC.

This sequence joins TRBV29-1 and TRBJ1-1, with D possibly being TRBD1 (5 bases). The CDR3 extends over 12 amino acids. Germline CDR1 reads SQVTM; CDR2 reads ANQGSEA. V was shortened by 5 bases and J by 4 bases, with 11 bases between the two germline ends. Here the CDR3 DNA reads TGCAGCGTTCAGGGTTACGGCACTGAAGCTTTCTTT. Its protein is CSVQGYGTEAFF.

V usage is TRBV28 and J usage is TRBJ2-1; 9 bases line up with TRBD1. J lost 7 bases, V lost 2 bases, and 3 bases had no gene match. CDR1 MDHEN and CDR2 SYDVKM come from the germline V gene. The CDR3 is 14 amino acids. This CDR3 is CASSLTGGLNEQFF. As DNA, the CDR3 is TGTGCCAGCAGTTTAACAGGGGGCCTGAATGAGCAGTTCTTC.

This clonotype was counted only a few times. V is TRBV2 and J is TRBJ1-1; D is uncertain. The ends were cut back, 11 bases at V and 4 bases at J, with 11 bases in the middle. Germline V gives CDR1 SNHLY, CDR2 FYNNEI. The CDR3 consists of 11 residues. CDR3: CAVLRGTEAFF. DNA for the CDR3: TGTGCCGTCCTCCGGGGCACTGAAGCTTTCTTT.

This clonotype was seen only a few times. A much larger clone is a single base away; this may be a read error. This sequence joins TRBV12-3 or TRBV12-4 and TRBJ1-2; TRBD1 agrees at 10 bases. V lost 7 bases and J lost 6; bases outside the gene matches: 17. This CDR3 is 17 amino acids long. DNA of the CDR3: TGTGCCAGCAATCTCACCCAACCGGGACAGGGGCATCATGGCTACACCTTC. This encodes CASNLTQPGQGHHGYTF.

Only a few counts were recorded for this clonotype. This chain links TRBV30 with TRBJ1-5; 9 nucleotides agree with TRBD1. Looked up from germline, CDR1 is GTSNPN and CDR2 is SVGIG (reference sequence). The junction had 8 bases not matched to a gene; V was cut back by 5 bases and J by 3 bases. The CDR3 runs to 15 residues. CDR3 loop: CAWGAGTGFNQPQHF. The CDR3 region has the DNA TGTGCCTGGGGTGCCGGGACAGGGTTCAATCAGCCCCAGCATTTT.

This clonotype was observed many times. The DNA of the CDR3 is TGCGCCAGCAGCCCGACAGGGGATGACTATGGCTACACCTTC. Its protein product is CASSPTGDDYGYTF. This chain links TRBV5-1 with TRBJ1-2, with 8 bases fitting TRBD1. J lost 3 bases, V lost 4 bases, and 5 bases had no gene match. This CDR3 has 14 amino acids. Germline loops: CDR1 SGHRS, CDR2 YFSETQ.

V is TRBV7-2 and J is TRBJ2-7; 7 positions match TRBD1. The CDR3 is 13 residues long. Unmatched junction bases numbered 5, after V lost 4 bases and J lost 5 bases. Germline values: CDR1 SGHTA, CDR2 FQGNSA. CDR3 coding DNA: TGTGCCAGCAGCTCGACACAGGGGAACGAGCAGTACTTC. It encodes CASSSTQGNEQYF.

This clonotype was detected many times. The V and J genes are TRBV5-1 and TRBJ2-1, with no clear D. The CDR3 runs to 16 residues. Germline values: CDR1 SGHRS, CDR2 YFSETQ. V lost 4 bases and J lost 0, with 14 bases in between. CDR3 nucleotides: TGCGCCAGCAGCAGAAGCGAGTTAAGCTCCTACAATGAGCAGTTCTTC. This encodes CASSRSELSSYNEQFF. Variable domain in full (rest from reference TRBV5-1 and TRBJ2-1): KAGVTQTPRYLIKTRGQQVTLSCSPISGHRSVSWYQQTPGQGLQFLFEYFSETQRNKGNFPGRFSGRQFSNSRSEMNVSTLELGDSALYLCASSRSELSSYNEQFFGPGTRLTVL.

This clonotype was detected many times. This chain uses TRBV30 with TRBJ1-1, with D hard to call. V dropped 2 bases and J dropped 4 bases, with 11 bases sitting between them. Germline CDR1 is GTSNPN and CDR2 is SVGIG (reference sequence). The CDR3 consists of 13 residues. CDR3 residues: CAWSPESRTEAFF. The CDR3 region has the DNA TGTGCCTGGAGTCCGGAGTCCCGCACTGAAGCTTTCTTT.

This clonotype has ten or more counts. The chain joins TRBV2 to TRBJ1-6; D is uncertain. V lost 1 base and J 6 bases, leaving 10 bases between the germline ends. This CDR3 is 15 amino acids long. CDR1 is SNHLY and CDR2 is FYNNEI in the germline V gene. CDR3 nucleotide sequence: TGTGCCAGCAGTGAAGATGAGGGAAGTAATTCACCCCTCCACTTT. Protein product: CASSEDEGSNSPLHF.

This clonotype was picked up a small number of times. The J gene is TRBJ2-7, the V gene TRBV12-3 or TRBV12-4, with D possibly TRBD1 on 5 matching bases. Trimming removed 7 bases at V and 2 bases at J, with 18 bases between. There are 15 residues in the CDR3. CDR3 in DNA: TGTGCCAGCACCACGCAGGGTAGTGGGACCTACGAGCAGTACTTC. This translates into CASTTQGSGTYEQYF.

The V call is TRBV6-1, the J call TRBJ1-4; tentatively, D is TRBD1 (5 bases). V was trimmed by 3 bases and J by 0 bases, leaving 11 bases between them. This CDR3 contains 16 residues. CDR1 is MNHNS, CDR2 SASEGT, per germline. Here the CDR3 reads CASSDTGLATNEKLFF. CDR3 coding DNA: TGTGCCAGCAGTGACACAGGACTTGCAACTAATGAAAAACTGTTTTTT.

V is TRBV4-2 and J is TRBJ2-7, with TRBD2 matching over 9 bases. CDR1 is LGHNA and CDR2 is YNFKEQ in the germline V gene. The CDR3 consists of 16 residues. The V segment lost 1 base and the J segment 0 bases; nucleotides outside the gene matches: 4. The CDR3 DNA is TGTGCCAGCAGCCAAGCTCAAGCGGGAGGCTCCTACGAGCAGTACTTC. This codes for CASSQAQAGGSYEQYF.

This clonotype has a count of ten or more. The CDR3 loop reads CASRPTSADTQYF. The CDR3 DNA reads TGTGCCAGCAGACCGACTAGCGCAGATACGCAGTATTTT. The gene calls are TRBV5-6 and TRBJ2-3; 8 nucleotides match TRBD2. Germline CDR1 is SGHDT and CDR2 is YYEEEE. V lost 5 bases to trimming and J lost 4 bases; unmatched junction nucleotides: 3. The CDR3 is made up of 13 amino acids.

The count of this clonotype is one. V is TRBV11-3 and J is TRBJ2-1; 7 nucleotides agree with TRBD2. The V segment lost 3 bases and the J segment 7 bases; nucleotides outside the gene matches: 9. This CDR3 contains 15 residues. Germline-derived CDR1 and CDR2 are SGHNT and YENEEA. Here the CDR3 DNA reads TGTGCCAGCAGCTTGGATGGCGGGAGTACAAATGAGCAGTTCTTC. Translating it yields CASSLDGGSTNEQFF.

This clonotype was observed a handful of times. The J gene is TRBJ1-3, the V gene TRBV20-1; D gene unclear. Germline CDR1 and CDR2: DFQATT and SNEGSKA (reference sequence). CDR3 length: 13 residues. V gave up 4 bases and J gave up 5 bases, with 12 bases separating them. Here the CDR3 reads CSAIPPGRNTIYF. The CDR3 DNA follows: TGCAGTGCTATCCCGCCAGGTAGAAACACCATATATTTT.

The sample holds many counts of this clonotype. V gene TRBV30 combines with J gene TRBJ1-1; TRBD1 might be the D (5 bases). This CDR3 region has 13 residues. Germline V gene sequence: CDR1 GTSNPN, CDR2 SVGIG (reference sequence). The V end was cut by 2 bases, the J end by 6 bases, with 13 bases between. CDR3 sequence: CAWSMAGGAEAFF. DNA for the CDR3: TGTGCCTGGAGTATGGCGGGGGGGGCTGAAGCTTTCTTT.

The V call is TRBV6-5, the J call TRBJ2-3, with D maybe TRBD2 (7 bases). The V end lost 2 bases, the J end lost 3 bases, and 15 bases lay between the germline ends. In germline, CDR1 is MNHEY, CDR2 SVGAGI. This CDR3 region has 16 residues. The CDR3 DNA is TGTGCCAGCAGTTACAGTGGGGGGGCGCGGACAGATACGCAGTATTTT. Its translation is CASSYSGGARTDTQYF.

The rearrangement joins TRBV12-3 or TRBV12-4 to TRBJ2-7; TRBD2 is a possible D gene (5 bases). The CDR3 contains 15 residues. The V and J ends lost 4 bases and 0 bases respectively, with 13 bases between them. The CDR3 DNA is TGTGCCAGCAGTTCCTCGGGGTGGAGCTCCTACGAGCAGTACTTC. The encoded protein is CASSSSGWSSYEQYF.